This note documents a single T cell receptor beta chain sequence. Its target is not known. The assay was immunoSEQ multiplex PCR, and TCRdb's table has in-frame clones only and misses some. The table includes about 820,000 clones, 80% to 95% detected once. Terminally differentiated effector memory CD45RA+ cells were excluded by CCR7 positive selection of CD45RO-negative cells. Germline CDR1 reads MDHEN; CDR2 reads SYDVKM. Trimming cost V 4 bases and J 4 bases; bases outside gene matches: 14. CDR3 size: 19 residues. This entry comes from a study of shared clonotypes between healthy human individuals. Looking at the study overall: For every donor, three CD4 naive, three CD4 memory, two CD8 naive and one CD8 memory plates were used.

General observations from the study: What rarefaction showed was incomplete sorted-subset sequencing despite large depth. Clonotypes shared by all four donors outscored non-shared clonotypes in generation probability. Generally, naive subsets (rather than memory subsets) showed larger estimated richness.

The sequencing sample was made of naive CD8+ T cells sorted from blood. The rearrangement links TRBV28 to TRBJ2-5; the match to TRBD2 covers 14 bases. This clonotype was obtained from a man in his thirties or forties in good health. The CDR3 sequence is CASSYPSRLAGGPIETQYF. Here the CDR3 DNA reads TGTGCCAGCAGTTACCCTTCGAGACTAGCGGGAGGGCCCATAGAGACCCAGTACTTC.